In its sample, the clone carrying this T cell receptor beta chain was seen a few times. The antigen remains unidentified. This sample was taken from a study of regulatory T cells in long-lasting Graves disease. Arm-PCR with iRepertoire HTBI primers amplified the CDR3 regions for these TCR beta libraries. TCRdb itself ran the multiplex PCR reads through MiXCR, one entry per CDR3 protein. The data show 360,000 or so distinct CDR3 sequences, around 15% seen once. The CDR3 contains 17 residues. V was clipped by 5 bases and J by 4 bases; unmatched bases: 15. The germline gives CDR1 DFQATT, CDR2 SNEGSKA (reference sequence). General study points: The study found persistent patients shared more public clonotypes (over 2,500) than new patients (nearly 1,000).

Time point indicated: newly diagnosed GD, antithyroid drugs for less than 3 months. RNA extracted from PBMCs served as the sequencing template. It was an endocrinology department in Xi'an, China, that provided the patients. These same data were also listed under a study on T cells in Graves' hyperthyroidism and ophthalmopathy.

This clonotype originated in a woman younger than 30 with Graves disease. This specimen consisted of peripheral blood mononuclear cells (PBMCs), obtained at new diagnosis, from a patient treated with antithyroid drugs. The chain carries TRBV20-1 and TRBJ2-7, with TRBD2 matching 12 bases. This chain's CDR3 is CSASLTSGGTQVYEQYF. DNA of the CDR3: TGCAGTGCTTCCTTAACTAGCGGGGGGACCCAAGTTTACGAGCAGTACTTC.